The clone carrying this TCR beta chain came up a few times. The V gene lost 6 bases and the J gene lost 3 bases, with 12 bases spanning the gap. Germline lookup yields CDR1 LNHDA and CDR2 SQIVND (reference sequence). The CDR3 has 15 residues. The sample originates from a study of T cell repertoires in cytomegalovirus infection. TCRdb redid the calling of the reads with MiXCR, one entry per CDR3 protein. The sample has more than 400,000 distinct CDR3 sequences, roughly 29% seen once; the top ten hold around 13%. The TCR sequence derives from a human donor in good health (CMV status not recorded). Some clones in this sample may be carry-over from other donors' samples. V is TRBV19 and J is TRBJ1-6; TRBD1 might be the D (5 bases). Source material: PBMCs. This CDR3 reads CASRSRDDYNSPLHF. CDR3 DNA: TGTGCCAGTAGGTCTAGGGACGACTATAATTCACCCCTCCACTTT.